This entry lists 32 T cell receptor beta chains sequenced from one sample in a study of T cells in Graves' hyperthyroidism and ophthalmopathy. TCR beta CDR3 regions were amplified from RNA transcripts. TCR CDR3 regions were first amplified by RT-PCR with HTBI primers. TCRdb called the multiplex PCR reads again in MiXCR, with one record for every CDR3 protein. The repertoire has about 700,000 distinct CDR3 sequences, 14% of them found once; the top ten carry roughly a tenth. What was sequenced was blood. All receptors come from a woman aged 18-29 years with Graves' hyperthyroidism.

In its sample, this clonotype was seen a few times. V and J are TRBV14 and TRBJ2-5; D call uncertain. The ends were cut back, 0 bases at V and 5 bases at J, with 10 bases in the middle. The CDR3 contains 14 residues. CDR1 and CDR2 from the germline V gene are SGHDN and FVKESK. Here the CDR3 DNA reads TGTGCCAGCAGCCAAGATTATTTGGCGGAGACCCAGTACTTC. Amino acid sequence: CASSQDYLAETQYF.

This clonotype was observed at least ten times. V is TRBV6-2 or TRBV6-3 and J is TRBJ2-7; 8 bases agree with TRBD1. The ends lost 5 bases at V and 2 bases at J; junction bases unmatched: 8. Germline V gene data show CDR1 as MNHEY and CDR2 as SVGEGT. CDR3 length: 15 residues. The CDR3 loop is CASSPSTGEAYEQYF. In nucleotides, the CDR3 is TGTGCCAGCAGTCCATCGACAGGGGAAGCCTACGAGCAGTACTTC.

This clonotype was recorded many times. The chain has TRBV11-2 and TRBJ2-5; TRBD1 might be the D (5 bases). Germline CDR1 and CDR2: SGHAT and FQNNGV. The CDR3 has 14 amino acids. Trimming stripped 8 bases from V and 6 bases from J, with 19 bases between. CDR3 sequence (DNA): TGTGCCAGCGACCTAGGGTGGGGCGTACAGACCCAGTACTTC. Translating gives CASDLGWGVQTQYF.

This clonotype was counted many times. The V call is TRBV20-1, the J call TRBJ2-3; 9 bases agree with TRBD2. The V gene end was trimmed by 8 bases and the J gene end by 3 bases; junction bases not matched to a gene: 9. The CDR3 length is 14 residues. Germline CDR1 and CDR2: DFQATT and SNEGSKA (reference sequence). This CDR3 is CSRKAGGATDTQYF. The CDR3 DNA reads as TGCAGTAGGAAAGCGGGAGGTGCGACAGATACGCAGTATTTT.

This clonotype has a count of ten or more. The junction does not match germline at one end; this may be a read error. This chain connects TRBV12-3 or TRBV12-4 to TRBJ2-2; D may be TRBD1 or TRBD2 (6 bases each). The CDR3 extends over 16 amino acids. Here the CDR3 reads CASSLGGTRGTGELFF. Written as DNA, the CDR3 is TGTGCCAGCAGTTTAGGGGGGACACGGGGGACCGGAGAGCTGTTTTTT.

This clonotype was picked up many times. This sequence joins TRBV3-1 and TRBJ1-1; D is unclear. The CDR3 is 14 amino acids. Between the trimmed V and J ends, which lost 3 bases and 3 bases, there was a span of 11 bases. CDR1 is LGHDT, CDR2 YNNKEL, per germline (reference sequence). CDR3 sequence reads: CASSHLGQDTEAFF. The DNA for the CDR3 is TGTGCCAGCAGCCACCTAGGGCAGGACACTGAAGCTTTCTTT.

This clonotype appeared many times. The CDR3 DNA is TGTGCCGTCAAAGGGGCCTACTCCTACAATGAGCAGTTCTTC. This encodes CAVKGAYSYNEQFF. This rearrangement joins TRBV2 to TRBJ2-1, with D possibly TRBD1 on 5 matching bases. Between the trimmed V and J ends, which lost 11 bases and 0 bases, there was a span of 14 bases. The CDR3 loop spans 14 amino acids. Germline V gives CDR1 SNHLY, CDR2 FYNNEI.

The chain recombines TRBV7-2 with TRBJ1-4; 9 bases match TRBD1. V lost 5 bases, J lost 8 bases, and 9 bases stayed unmatched. This CDR3 spans 15 amino acids. Germline loops: CDR1 SGHTA, CDR2 FQGNSA. CDR3 DNA sequence: TGTGCCAGCAGCATTCCGGGACAGGGAGGGGAAAAACTGTTTTTT. Translated: CASSIPGQGGEKLFF.

There are many counts of this clonotype. The genes are TRBV28 and TRBJ1-4; 8 nucleotides agree with TRBD1. Looked up from germline, CDR1 is MDHEN and CDR2 is SYDVKM. CDR3 size: 15 residues. With 4 bases clipped from V and 1 base from J, the junction kept 2 bases outside the gene matches. This CDR3 reads CASSSGGGTNEKLFF. In DNA, the CDR3 is TGTGCCAGCAGTTCAGGGGGCGGAACTAATGAAAAACTGTTTTTT.

The gene calls are TRBV7-9 and TRBJ1-1; no clear D. From germline, CDR1 is SEHNR and CDR2 FQNEAQ (reference sequence). V lost 7 bases to trimming and J lost 2 bases, with 5 bases between them. The CDR3 has 11 residues. CDR3 nucleotide sequence: TGTGCCAGCACCCCCAACACTGAAGCTTTCTTT. Residues: CASTPNTEAFF.

The rearrangement links TRBV5-1 to TRBJ2-3; 11 nucleotides agree with TRBD2. The germline CDR1 and CDR2 sequences are SGHRS and YFSETQ. Losses at the gene ends were 4 bases for V and 2 bases for J; bases not matched to a gene: 6. The CDR3 loop spans 16 amino acids. Here the CDR3 DNA reads TGCGCCAGCAGCGGCGGGACTAGCGGCTACACAGATACGCAGTATTTT. This gives the protein CASSGGTSGYTDTQYF.

At least ten counts were recorded for this clonotype. CDR3 bases: TGCAGTGCTAGAAAGGGGGCAAGCTACGAGCAGTACTTC. This codes for CSARKGASYEQYF. V and J are TRBV20-1 and TRBJ2-7; 7 bases map to TRBD1. Germline loops: CDR1 DFQATT, CDR2 SNEGSKA (reference sequence). The CDR3 length is 13 residues. The junction had 4 bases not matched to a gene; V was cut back by 2 bases and J by 3 bases.

This clonotype was counted ten times or more. This chain connects TRBV7-2 to TRBJ2-1, with D perhaps TRBD2 (6 bases). The CDR3 length is 16 residues. The V and J ends lost 7 bases and 0 bases respectively, with 16 bases between them. CDR1 and CDR2 from the germline V gene are SGHTA and FQGNSA. The CDR3 DNA sequence: TGTGCCAGCAAGGACCAGGACTACCTCTCCTACAATGAGCAGTTCTTC. Protein: CASKDQDYLSYNEQFF.

This clonotype has a count of ten or more. The chain couples TRBV13 to TRBJ2-2; 7 bases map to TRBD2. CDR1 and CDR2 from the germline V gene are PRHDT and FYEKMQ (reference sequence). The CDR3 spans 16 residues. V trimming: 0 bases; J trimming: 4 bases; junction bases outside the gene matches: 5. CDR3 amino acids: CASSLGRGRTTGELFF. Written as DNA, the CDR3 is TGTGCCAGCAGCTTAGGCCGCGGGAGAACCACCGGGGAGCTGTTTTTT. The full variable domain, its missing parts supplied by reference TRBV13 and TRBJ2-2, is AAGVIQSPRHLIKEKRETATLKCYPIPRHDTVYWYQQGPGQDPQFLISFYEKMQSDKGSIPDRFSAQQFSDYHSELNMSSLELGDSALYFCASSLGRGRTTGELFFGEGSRLTVL.

The chain is built from TRBV5-1 and TRBJ2-7, with 7 bases aligning to TRBD2. The CDR3 runs 18 residues. The V and J ends lost 3 bases and 0 bases, in that order; junction bases with no gene match: 15. The V gene's germline CDR1 is SGHRS and CDR2 YFSETQ. The CDR3 protein is CASSSNPATSAYSYEQYF. In nucleotides, the CDR3 is TGCGCCAGCAGCTCAAACCCCGCTACTAGCGCCTACTCCTACGAGCAGTACTTC.

This clonotype was seen ten or more times. The chain has TRBV7-9 and TRBJ2-7, with 11 bases fitting TRBD1. Germline CDR1 and CDR2: SEHNR and FQNEAQ (reference sequence). The V and J ends lost 4 bases and 5 bases, in that order; junction bases with no gene match: 4. CDR3 length equals 14 residues. The CDR3 spells CASSSDRGLHEQYF. Written as DNA, the CDR3 is TGTGCCAGCAGCTCGGACAGGGGGCTCCACGAGCAGTACTTC.

V and J are TRBV19 and TRBJ1-3; no reliable D call. V was clipped by 5 bases and J by 4 bases, with 12 bases between them. Looked up from germline, CDR1 is LNHDA and CDR2 is SQIVND (reference sequence). The CDR3 contains 14 residues. CDR3 protein: CASSPRGLGNTIYF. CDR3 coding DNA: TGTGCCAGTAGTCCACGCGGCCTCGGAAACACCATATATTTT.

Many counts were recorded for this clonotype. The chain recombines TRBV11-1 with TRBJ2-1; 7 bases match TRBD2. CDR3 length equals 17 residues. With 5 bases clipped from V and 0 bases from J, the junction kept 10 bases outside the gene matches. The germline gives CDR1 SGHAT, CDR2 FQDESV (reference sequence). The CDR3 nucleotides are TGTGCCAGCAGCCGGTCGGCGGGAGTGAGCTCCTACAATGAGCAGTTCTTC. Translating it yields CASSRSAGVSSYNEQFF.

This chain joins TRBV27 and TRBJ2-5; tentative D call: TRBD2 (8 bases). With 5 bases removed from V and 5 bases from J, the gap between germline ends came to 21 bases. Germline lookup yields CDR1 MNHEY and CDR2 SMNVEV (reference sequence). The CDR3 length is 16 residues. CDR3 amino acids: CASSTLGGPGGETQYF. In DNA form, the CDR3 reads TGTGCCAGCAGTACACTAGGGGGCCCGGGGGGGGAGACCCAGTACTTC.

The chain couples TRBV3-1 to TRBJ2-2; 16 nucleotides line up with TRBD2. CDR1 LGHDT and CDR2 YNNKEL come from the germline V gene (reference sequence). Trimming cost V 2 bases and J 2 bases; bases outside gene matches: 5. The CDR3 is 19 amino acids. In nucleotides, the CDR3 is TGTGCCAGCAGCCAACCGGGACTAGCGGGAGGGAAAAACACCGGGGAGCTGTTTTTT. Protein sequence: CASSQPGLAGGKNTGELFF.

This clonotype was found many times. This sequence joins TRBV30 and TRBJ2-7, with D perhaps TRBD2 (6 bases). V dropped 3 bases and J dropped 4 bases, with 19 bases sitting between them. CDR3 length: 15 residues. Germline V CDR1 and CDR2: GTSNPN, SVGIG (reference sequence). CDR3 in amino acids: CAWRRREALGYEQYF. CDR3 in DNA: TGTGCCTGGAGACGAAGGGAGGCACTGGGTTACGAGCAGTACTTC.

To note about this clonotype: A much larger clone lies a single base off, so this may be a read error. This sequence joins TRBV28 and TRBJ2-7, with 8 bases lining up with TRBD2. The germline CDR1 and CDR2 sequences are MDHEN and SYDVKM. The CDR3 contains 14 residues. CDR3 bases: TGCGCCAGCAGTTTCCAGCGGGAGATCCTCGAGCAGTACTTC. Translating gives CASSFQREILEQYF.

This chain connects TRBV20-1 to TRBJ1-3, with D perhaps matching TRBD1 (6 bases). Germline CDR1 DFQATT, CDR2 SNEGSKA (reference sequence). CDR3 length: 14 residues. V lost 0 bases to trimming and J lost 3 bases, with 9 bases between them. As DNA, the CDR3 is TGCAGTGCTAGAGAGGGGGCGTATGGAAACACCATATATTTT. It translates to CSAREGAYGNTIYF.

This clonotype was observed at least ten times. This chain joins TRBV18 and TRBJ2-7; a weak D match, TRBD1 (7 bases). Germline lookup yields CDR1 KGHSH and CDR2 LQKENI. V lost 3 bases, J lost 3 bases, and 12 bases lay in between. This CDR3 spans 14 amino acids. The CDR3 here is CASSPQGGGYEQYF. CDR3 nucleotides: TGTGCCAGCTCACCTCAGGGGGGCGGCTACGAGCAGTACTTC.

There are many counts of this clonotype. J is TRBJ2-7 and V is TRBV27, with D perhaps TRBD2 (6 bases). V shed 2 bases and J shed 2 bases, with 13 bases lying between them. The length of the CDR3 is 15 residues. Germline assignment: CDR1 MNHEY and CDR2 SMNVEV (reference sequence). DNA for the CDR3: TGTGCCAGCAGTTTAACCGGGACTGGCCCCTACGAGCAGTACTTC. Translating gives CASSLTGTGPYEQYF.

In its sample, this clonotype was seen a few times. The chain combines TRBV19 with TRBJ1-2; 8 bases fit TRBD1. Germline V gene data show CDR1 as LNHDA and CDR2 as SQIVND (reference sequence). Unmatched junction bases numbered 8, after V lost 3 bases and J lost 8 bases. The CDR3 consists of 14 residues. CDR3 DNA: TGTGCCAGTAGTATCCAGGGGGCACCCGTCGGCTACACCTTC. It yields the protein CASSIQGAPVGYTF. The variable domain in full, completed from reference TRBV19 and TRBJ1-2, reads DGGITQSPKYLFRKEGQNVTLSCEQNLNHDAMYWYRQDPGQGLRLIYYSQIVNDFQKGDIAEGYSVSREKKESFPLTVTSAQKNPTAFYLCASSIQGAPVGYTFGSGTRLTVV.

This clonotype has more than one count but fewer than ten. J is TRBJ1-3 and V is TRBV7-9; D gene ambiguous. The CDR3 is 15 amino acids. The germline V and J ends were trimmed by 3 bases and 0 bases, with 9 bases remaining between them. Germline assignment: CDR1 SEHNR and CDR2 FQNEAQ (reference sequence). DNA for the CDR3: TGTGCCAGCAGCTTCGCGGAAAGCTCTGGAAACACCATATATTTT. Translation: CASSFAESSGNTIYF.

The chain employs TRBV19 and TRBJ2-7; D may be TRBD2 (6 bases). V lost 6 bases and J 1 base, leaving 19 bases between the germline ends. The CDR3 totals 16 residues. CDR1 and CDR2 (germline): LNHDA, SQIVND (reference sequence). The CDR3 region has the DNA TGTGCCAGTAGCAGGGCTTTTCCGGGAGCTTCCTACGAGCAGTACTTC. This gives the protein CASSRAFPGASYEQYF. Complete variable domain (other parts from reference TRBV19 and TRBJ2-7): DGGITQSPKYLFRKEGQNVTLSCEQNLNHDAMYWYRQDPGQGLRLIYYSQIVNDFQKGDIAEGYSVSREKKESFPLTVTSAQKNPTAFYLCASSRAFPGASYEQYFGPGTRLTVT.

This clonotype showed up many times. V usage is TRBV28 and J usage is TRBJ1-1; D not resolved. The CDR3 runs to 13 residues. Trimming cost V 6 bases and J 5 bases, with 13 bases left between them. Germline V gene lookup returns CDR1 MDHEN and CDR2 SYDVKM. The CDR3 sequence is CASRTLGSTEAFF. CDR3 bases: TGTGCCAGCAGGACCTTGGGATCAACTGAAGCTTTCTTT.

This clonotype showed up just a few times. CDR3 residues: CASRIAGGLGTGELFF. The CDR3 region has the DNA TGTGCCAGCAGGATAGCGGGAGGCCTTGGGACCGGGGAGCTGTTTTTT. This chain joins TRBV6-1 and TRBJ2-2; TRBD2 matches 10 bases. The ends lost 6 bases at V and 5 bases at J; junction bases unmatched: 9. Germline CDR1 reads MNHNS; CDR2 reads SASEGT. The CDR3 has 16 residues.

There are many counts of this clonotype. The chain uses TRBV20-1 and TRBJ1-5, with 8 positions matching TRBD1. V lost 6 bases to trimming and J lost 2 bases; unmatched junction nucleotides: 12. The CDR3 is 16 residues long. Germline values: CDR1 DFQATT, CDR2 SNEGSKA (reference sequence). CDR3 in amino acids: CSAVRYRGSGNQPQHF. The CDR3 DNA reads TGCAGTGCGGTACGATACAGGGGGTCCGGCAATCAGCCCCAGCATTTT.

This clonotype was counted only a few times. The chain recombines TRBV29-1 with TRBJ2-1; TRBD1 aligns across 8 bases. The CDR3 loop spans 16 amino acids. Per the germline V gene, CDR1 is SQVTM and CDR2 is ANQGSEA. With 5 bases clipped from V and 2 bases from J, the junction kept 11 bases outside the gene matches. CDR3 in DNA: TGCAGCGTTCTCGGGGCGGACAGGGTTGCCTACAATGAGCAGTTCTTC. Its protein product is CSVLGADRVAYNEQFF.